This is a list of T cell receptor beta chains from one sample in a study of beta chain features in type 1 diabetes. Libraries were prepared by immunoSEQ multiplex PCR; TCRdb keeps only in-frame clonotypes and omits some of them. The table has around 710,000 clones, 9.5% to 15% seen once. Sequenced input: naive CD4+ T cells from blood. Every receptor here comes from a man aged 25-40 years with type 1 diabetes. Both conserved end residues are part of each CDR3. The D gene is left open where the match is weak. Some rows mark clone size as missing; the rest say once, few, many or name a class of expanded clone.

clone_size d_call j_call v_call cdr3_nt cdr3_aa
. TRBD1 TRBJ1-5 TRBV6-1 TGTGCCAGCAGGATTGGGGACAGGGTTTCTCAGCCCCAGCATTTT CASRIGDRVSQPQHF
few . TRBJ2-5 TRBV11-2 TGTGCCAGCAGCTTCTCACAAGGAGAGACCCAGTACTTC CASSFSQGETQYF
. . TRBJ1-4 TRBV15 TGTGCCACCAGCAGAGTAGGTTTGGGGGATGAAAAACTGTTTTTT CATSRVGLGDEKLFF
few TRBD2 TRBJ2-1 TRBV7-9 TGTGCCAGCACAAAGGGAGGGCATGAGCAGTTCTTC CASTKGGHEQFF
. . TRBJ2-3 TRBV10-3 TGTGCCATCAGCCCTCAGGGCCGAGGTACAGATACGCAGTATTTT CAISPQGRGTDTQYF
few . TRBJ1-4 TRBV11-2 TGTGCCAGCAGCTTAGATCGAAGGCAGAGACTGTTTTTT CASSLDRRQRLFF
few TRBD2 TRBJ2-5 TRBV29-1 TGCAGCGTTGCGACTAGCGGGGGGGAGACCCAGTACTTC CSVATSGGETQYF
few . TRBJ2-6 TRBV5-4 TGTGCCAGCAGCCTGCCAGGGGGGACGGCTGGGGCCAACGTCCTGACTTTC CASSLPGGTAGANVLTF
few . TRBJ1-2 TRBV30 TGTGCCTGGAGTTCCAAGGATCGGGCGTACAACTATGGCTACACCTTC CAWSSKDRAYNYGYTF
. TRBD1 TRBJ1-1 TRBV25-1 TGTGCCAGCAGCGGACAGGGGGGTATGAACACTGAAGCTTTCTTT CASSGQGGMNTEAFF
. TRBD1 TRBJ2-5 TRBV27 TGTGCCAGCAGTCCGCGGACAGGGATTTTGGAGACCCAGTACTTC CASSPRTGILETQYF
. . TRBJ2-3 TRBV11-3 TGTGCCAGCAGCTTAGATTCGGGCAGGGGTCCGTTGGGGCAGTATTTT CASSLDSGRGPLGQYF
. . TRBJ1-4 TRBV29-1 TGCAGCGTTGAAGTTCTGAATGAAAAACTGTTTTTT CSVEVLNEKLFF
. . TRBJ1-5 TRBV7-2 TGTGCCAGCAGCTTAGTGGGAGGGGTCGATCAGCCCCAGCATTTT CASSLVGGVDQPQHF
few TRBD2 TRBJ2-1 TRBV2 TGTGCCAGCAGTTTACTAGCGGGTGAGCAGTTCTTC CASSLLAGEQFF
few . TRBJ2-7 TRBV4-3 TGCGCCAGCAGCCAAGAAGGTGGCACCTCTAGCTCCTACGAGCAGTACTTC CASSQEGGTSSSYEQYF
. . TRBJ1-6 TRBV6-5 TGTGCCAGCAGTTACTCTGGGGAGAGGATGTATTCACCCCTCCACTTT CASSYSGERMYSPLHF
few . TRBJ1-2 TRBV2 TGTGCCAGCAGTGACAGGCTCAGCGGCTACACCTTC CASSDRLSGYTF
few . TRBJ1-3 TRBV5-6 TGTGCCAGCAGTTACGGACGGCCCCCTGGAAACACCATATATTTT CASSYGRPPGNTIYF
. . TRBJ1-2 TRBV7-9 TGTGCCAGCAGCTTAGAAATCTCTGGGACGCATAACAATGGCTACACCTTC CASSLEISGTHNNGYTF
. . TRBJ1-5 TRBV19 TGTGCCAGTAGTAGAGCGGGGGGCGATTTGCAGCCCCAGCATTTT CASSRAGGDLQPQHF
few TRBD2 TRBJ2-7 TRBV6-1 TGTGCCAGCAGTGAGAATCCGGGACTAGCGGGCCACTCCTACGAGCAGTACTTC CASSENPGLAGHSYEQYF
. . TRBJ2-7 TRBV7-9 TGTGCCAGCGGGCGGTCCGCGTACGAGCAGTACTTC CASGRSAYEQYF
. TRBD2 TRBJ2-7 TRBV5-1 TGCGCCAGCAGCTTGGGTAGCGGGGGCGAGAACGAGCAGTACTTC CASSLGSGGENEQYF
. TRBD1 TRBJ1-5 TRBV29-1 TGCAGCGTACTAGAGGACAGGGTCAATCAGCCCCAGCATTTT CSVLEDRVNQPQHF
. TRBD2 TRBJ2-3 TRBV9 TGTGCCAGCAGCGTAACTAGCGGGGGGGCAGATACGCAGTATTTT CASSVTSGGADTQYF
. . TRBJ1-5 TRBV2 TGTGCCAGCAGCGAATCCGGGCCCGGGAGCAATCAGCCCCAGCATTTT CASSESGPGSNQPQHF
. TRBD1 TRBJ2-7 TRBV7-2 TGTGCCAGCAGCCCCGGGACAGGGATTTACGAGCAGTACTTC CASSPGTGIYEQYF
few TRBD2 TRBJ2-1 TRBV7-2 TGTGCCAGCAGCTTAGTGGGACTAGCGGGTAGCTCCTACAATGAGCAGTTCTTC CASSLVGLAGSSYNEQFF
. . TRBJ2-2 TRBV28 TGTGCCAGCAGTTTGGCAGGGACGGTATCCGGGGAGCTGTTTTTT CASSLAGTVSGELFF
. . TRBJ2-3 TRBV4-2 TGTGCCAGCAGCCAAGATACTCAAAATGGGGATACGCAGTATTTT CASSQDTQNGDTQYF
few . TRBJ2-5 TRBV7-8 TGTGCCAGCAGCTTAGGGCCGGGGCCCGGGGAGACCCAGTACTTC CASSLGPGPGETQYF
few . TRBJ2-1 TRBV7-2 TGTGCCAGCACCCCTGGAAGGGGCAATGAGCAGTTCTTC CASTPGRGNEQFF
. . TRBJ2-7 TRBV7-9 TGTGCCAGCAGCTTAGCGAGTGCCACCTACGAGCAGTACTTC CASSLASATYEQYF
. TRBD1 TRBJ1-6 TRBV7-9 TGTGCCAGCAGCTTGGGACAGAGCTCCTATAATTCACCCCTCCACTTT CASSLGQSSYNSPLHF
. . TRBJ1-3 TRBV30 TGTGCCTGGAGTGCGGGTGGCGGCTCTGGAAACACCATATATTTT CAWSAGGGSGNTIYF
few . TRBJ1-6 TRBV7-2 TGTGCCAGCAGCTTAAATTGGGGAGCCGCCAATTCACCCCTCCACTTT CASSLNWGAANSPLHF
few . TRBJ2-1 TRBV2 TGTGCCAGCAGTGAAAGGGACAATGCTTACAATGAGCAGTTCTTC CASSERDNAYNEQFF
. . TRBJ1-6 TRBV2 TGTGCCAGCAGTCAACAAACAGGGTATAATTCACCCCTCCACTTT CASSQQTGYNSPLHF
few . TRBJ2-7 TRBV13 TGTGCCAGCAGCTTATCAACTTACGAGCAGTACTTC CASSLSTYEQYF
. . TRBJ2-3 TRBV7-9 TGTGCCAGCAGCCGGACGGGGAACAGTGTGGCAGATACGCAGTATTTT CASSRTGNSVADTQYF
. TRBD1 TRBJ1-1 TRBV6-5 TGTGCCAGCAGTCCCGGACAGGGTGGAACTGAAGCTTTCTTT CASSPGQGGTEAFF
. TRBD2 TRBJ2-1 TRBV7-2 TGTGCCAGCAGCTTATTAAGCGGGGGCCCCTACAATGAGCAGTTCTTC CASSLLSGGPYNEQFF
. TRBD1 TRBJ1-3 TRBV2 TGTGCCAGCAGTTTGGGACAGTACGCTGGAAACACCATATATTTT CASSLGQYAGNTIYF
few TRBD2 TRBJ2-2 TRBV29-1 TGCAGCGTTGATCGAGCGGGGGGGAACACCGGGGAGCTGTTTTTT CSVDRAGGNTGELFF
few TRBD2 TRBJ2-5 TRBV7-2 TGTGCCAGCAGCTTAATAGTCGGGGGGGCACAAGAGACCCAGTACTTC CASSLIVGGAQETQYF
few . TRBJ1-4 TRBV13 TGTGCCAGCAGCTTAACCATGGGGACTAATGAAAAACTGTTTTTT CASSLTMGTNEKLFF
. . TRBJ1-3 TRBV30 TGTGCCTGGAGTAGCTCTGGAAACACCATATATTTT CAWSSSGNTIYF
few TRBD2 TRBJ2-2 TRBV14 TGTGCCAGCAGCCAAGGACCTACTAGCGGGGGTGGCACCGGGGAGCTGTTTTTT CASSQGPTSGGGTGELFF
few . TRBJ2-5 TRBV6-1 TGTGCCAGCAGTGGGAGGGACCTCGGCGGGGAGACCCAGTACTTC CASSGRDLGGETQYF
few . TRBJ2-3 TRBV6-1 TGTGCCAGCAGTGAAGGGGGCGCTAGCACAGATACGCAGTATTTT CASSEGGASTDTQYF
. TRBD1 TRBJ2-5 TRBV6-5 TGTGCCAGCAGTTACTCCAGGGGGACCCAAGAGACCCAGTACTTC CASSYSRGTQETQYF
. TRBD2 TRBJ2-3 TRBV5-4 TGTGCCAGCAGCCCTTCTCCTAGCGGGACTAGCACAGATACGCAGTATTTT CASSPSPSGTSTDTQYF
. TRBD2 TRBJ2-3 TRBV9 TGTGCCAGCAGCCCCCGGGGAGGGGTTAACGCAGATACGCAGTATTTT CASSPRGGVNADTQYF